This TCR beta chain was recorded in a study of T cells after yellow fever vaccination. MiXCR was run by TCRdb on the 5' RACE reads, yielding one entry per CDR3 protein. In the table there are a few hundred thousand distinct CDR3 sequences, about 15% of which are singletons. V was clipped by 4 bases and J by 1 base, with 13 bases between them. The CDR3 spans 14 residues. The germline gives CDR1 SQVTM, CDR2 ANQGSEA. This clonotype has more than one count but fewer than ten. The TCR originated in a young man who received the YFV17D yellow fever vaccine. The sequencing here drew on PBMCs, taken 5 days after the first yellow fever vaccination. V gene TRBV29-1 combines with J gene TRBJ1-1; D is ambiguous. The CDR3: CSVASPWANTEAFF. The CDR3 DNA sequence: TGCAGCGTTGCGAGCCCCTGGGCGAACACTGAAGCTTTCTTT.